This T cell receptor (beta chain) was captured by sequencing in a study of low-dose radiotherapy and immunotherapy resistance in tumors. Background on the study: The study administered intravenous cyclophosphamide at 200 mg/m2 every two weeks, one day ahead of radiation and immunotherapy.

Trimming took 5 bases from V and 1 from J; bases not matched to a gene: 4. The CDR3 has 15 residues. The V gene's germline CDR1 is SGHTA and CDR2 FQGNSA. cDNA synthesis used a TRAV/TRBV-specific primer set for both chains. The authors ran around 19 PCR cycles to amplify TCRs with a constant-region primer and V-primer adapter. TCRdb called the reads again in MiXCR, with one record for every CDR3 protein. The profile shows 7,300 or so distinct CDR3 sequences, about 61% of them singletons. J is TRBJ2-2 and V is TRBV7-2; TRBD1 agrees at 7 bases. This TCR derives from a human donor with advanced metastatic prostate, ovarian, gallbladder or colorectal cancer (not recorded which). This table probably holds off-target reads from a library built for another chain. The CDR3 coding sequence is TGTGCCAGCAGCATACGGACAGGGAACACCGGGGAGCTGTTTTTT. This gives the protein CASSIRTGNTGELFF.